Listed here are 22 T cell receptor beta chains from one sample, sequenced in a study of cytomegalovirus exposure and HLA in healthy donors. PCR was performed using 60 Vbeta and 13 Jbeta primers. Some clones are missing from TCRdb's copy, which holds only in-frame ones; the method was immunoSEQ multiplex PCR. The profile shows 90,000 to 120,000 clones, roughly 80% of them singletons. Sequenced input: PBMCs. The receptor set was obtained from a man aged 25 to 40 in good health and CMV-seronegative.

This chain links TRBV2 with TRBJ2-3; 7 nucleotides agree with TRBD1. Unmatched junction bases numbered 4, after V lost 4 bases and J lost 3 bases. CDR1 SNHLY and CDR2 FYNNEI come from the germline V gene. This CDR3 contains 14 residues. CDR3: CASSAGGWTDTQYF. In DNA, the CDR3 is TGTGCCAGCAGTGCAGGGGGTTGGACAGATACGCAGTATTTT. Full variable domain (outside the CDR3, taken from reference TRBV2 and TRBJ2-3): EPEVTQTPSHQVTQMGQEVILRCVPISNHLYFYWYRQILGQKVEFLVSFYNNEISEKSEIFDDQFSVERPDGSNFTLKIRSTKLEDSAMYFCASSAGGWTDTQYFGPGTRLTVL.

The CDR3 loop reads CASSISGGGYEQYF. CDR3 nucleotides: TGTGCCAGCAGTATTTCGGGAGGCGGCTACGAGCAGTACTTC. The gene calls are TRBV28 and TRBJ2-7; 7 bases map to TRBD2. Germline-derived CDR1 and CDR2 are MDHEN and SYDVKM. V was clipped by 5 bases and J by 3 bases; unmatched bases: 7. The CDR3 runs 14 residues.

The gene calls are TRBV18 and TRBJ1-2; no definite D call. V lost 0 bases and J lost 7, with 15 bases in between. Germline values: CDR1 KGHSH, CDR2 LQKENI. The CDR3 runs 15 residues. The CDR3 reads CASSPPEGTSFGYTF. DNA for the CDR3: TGTGCCAGCTCACCACCGGAGGGCACGTCTTTTGGCTACACCTTC. The entire variable domain, with the rest obtained from reference TRBV18 and TRBJ1-2, is as follows: NAGVMQNPRHLVRRRGQEARLRCSPMKGHSHVYWYRQLPEEGLKFMVYLQKENIIDESGMPKERFSAEFPKEGPSILRIQQVVRGDSAAYFCASSPPEGTSFGYTFGSGTRLTVV.

This chain joins TRBV13 and TRBJ1-6, with D perhaps TRBD1 (6 bases). The CDR3 extends over 13 amino acids. The germline V gene has CDR1 PRHDT and CDR2 FYEKMQ (reference sequence). Trimming stripped 6 bases from V and 7 bases from J, with 10 bases between. DNA for the CDR3: TGTGCCAGCAGTGCAGGGGCGAATTCACCCCTCCACTTT. This sequence encodes CASSAGANSPLHF. Looking up the rest from reference TRBV13 and TRBJ1-6 gives the full variable domain: AAGVIQSPRHLIKEKRETATLKCYPIPRHDTVYWYQQGPGQDPQFLISFYEKMQSDKGSIPDRFSAQQFSDYHSELNMSSLELGDSALYFCASSAGANSPLHFGNGTRLTVT.

The chain recombines TRBV6-6 with TRBJ1-2; 9 bases are a match to TRBD1. The CDR3 runs 15 residues. The germline V gene encodes CDR1 MNHNY and CDR2 SVGAGI (reference sequence). The ends lost 4 bases at V and 9 bases at J; junction bases unmatched: 12. The CDR3 DNA reads as TGTGCCAGCAGTTCCTCCTCCGGGACAGGGAAGAGCTACACCTTC. Protein sequence: CASSSSSGTGKSYTF.

The gene calls are TRBV5-1 and TRBJ1-1; 7 bases agree with TRBD1. V shed 5 bases, J shed 1 base, and the junction held 8 bases outside the gene matches. Germline V gene sequence: CDR1 SGHRS, CDR2 YFSETQ. This CDR3 is 15 amino acids long. CDR3 residues: CASRFGGQPNTEAFF. CDR3 sequence (DNA): TGCGCCAGCAGGTTCGGGGGACAGCCGAACACTGAAGCTTTCTTT.

The chain is built from TRBV5-1 and TRBJ2-3, with 8 bases matching TRBD1. Germline V CDR1 and CDR2: SGHRS, YFSETQ. V was clipped by 4 bases and J by 6 bases; unmatched bases: 7. The CDR3 runs 14 residues. The CDR3 sequence: CASSPGQAPDTQYF. The CDR3 DNA follows: TGCGCCAGCAGCCCGGGACAGGCCCCGGATACGCAGTATTTT.

V is TRBV5-1 and J is TRBJ2-3; no clear D. V was pared by 0 bases and J by 1 base, with 6 bases between. The CDR3 has 14 residues. Germline V gene lookup returns CDR1 SGHRS and CDR2 YFSETQ. The CDR3 DNA is TGCGCCAGCAGCTTGGCCCGTGGCACAGATACGCAGTATTTT. It yields the protein CASSLARGTDTQYF. Variable domain in full (rest from reference TRBV5-1 and TRBJ2-3): KAGVTQTPRYLIKTRGQQVTLSCSPISGHRSVSWYQQTPGQGLQFLFEYFSETQRNKGNFPGRFSGRQFSNSRSEMNVSTLELGDSALYLCASSLARGTDTQYFGPGTRLTVL.

The chain uses TRBV5-1 and TRBJ1-1, with TRBD1 as a possible D gene (5 bases). The CDR3 totals 15 residues. Trimming took off 0 bases at V and 4 bases at J, with 13 bases between the two ends. Germline V gene sequence: CDR1 SGHRS, CDR2 YFSETQ. CDR3 sequence reads: CASSLVGSGGTEAFF. The CDR3 bases are TGCGCCAGCAGCTTGGTGGGTTCGGGGGGCACTGAAGCTTTCTTT.

For this clone: The germline gene is not matched at one end of the junction; a read error may be the cause. The rearrangement links TRBV7-7 to TRBJ1-2; no clear D gene. Germline V lookup: CDR1 SSHAT, CDR2 FNYEAQ (reference sequence). This CDR3 is built from 16 residues. The CDR3 DNA is TGTGCTAGCAGCTTAGTCCAAACAGTATGCCCACCTGGCTACACCTTC. It codes for CASSLVQTVCPPGYTF.

The chain links TRBV6-5 to TRBJ1-5; maybe TRBD1 (6 bases). The germline V gene encodes CDR1 MNHEY and CDR2 SVGAGI. Trimming removed 6 bases at V and 6 bases at J, with 15 bases between. The CDR3 totals 14 residues. The chain's CDR3 is CASRGTSPFQPQHF. The DNA for the CDR3 is TGTGCCAGCAGAGGGACAAGTCCATTTCAGCCCCAGCATTTT.

The V call is TRBV4-2, the J call TRBJ1-2; no clear D gene. Germline CDR1 LGHNA, CDR2 YNFKEQ. The CDR3 spans 15 residues. The germline V and J ends were trimmed by 0 bases and 2 bases, with 10 bases remaining between them. CDR3 loop: CASSQDPGQNYGYTF. In nucleotides, the CDR3 is TGTGCCAGCAGCCAAGATCCTGGGCAGAACTATGGCTACACCTTC.

The J gene is TRBJ2-7, the V gene TRBV5-1; 9 positions agree with TRBD1. J gave up 7 bases and V 9 bases, and 17 bases lay outside the gene matches. Per germline, CDR1 SGHRS and CDR2 YFSETQ. The CDR3 has 15 residues. The CDR3 here is CATSTTGGRRGEQYF. The CDR3 DNA follows: TGCGCCACCTCCACGACAGGGGGACGACGTGGGGAGCAGTACTTC.

V and J are TRBV2 and TRBJ1-5, with TRBD1 matching 8 bases. Germline values: CDR1 SNHLY, CDR2 FYNNEI. The CDR3 runs 14 residues. With V trimmed by 4 bases and J by 2 bases, 1 base remained unmatched. The CDR3 bases are TGTGCCAGCAGTGCACAGGGGGGCAATCAGCCCCAGCATTTT. This translates into CASSAQGGNQPQHF.

The chain employs TRBV6-5 and TRBJ1-2, with unresolved D. V shed 8 bases and J shed 8 bases, with 18 bases lying between them. From germline, CDR1 is MNHEY and CDR2 SVGAGI. CDR3 length equals 13 residues. CDR3 residues: CASHVDARLGYTF. The CDR3 DNA follows: TGTGCCAGCCACGTAGATGCACGACTGGGCTACACCTTC.

The V call is TRBV10-3, the J call TRBJ2-7; D possibly corresponds to TRBD2 (5 bases). Germline assignment: CDR1 ENHRY and CDR2 SYGVKD. The V and J ends lost 10 bases and 2 bases respectively, with 15 bases between them. There are 13 residues in the CDR3. DNA for the CDR3: TGTGCCAGCTCGGACGGCGGGCCCTACGAGCAGTACTTC. Encoded protein: CASSDGGPYEQYF.

This clone was counted a single time. V gene TRBV7-2 combines with J gene TRBJ2-5; 8 nucleotides line up with TRBD2. Unmatched junction bases numbered 6, after V lost 2 bases and J lost 4 bases. CDR3 length: 15 residues. CDR1 is SGHTA, CDR2 FQGNSA, per germline. CDR3 in amino acids: CASSLNFLAGETQYF. In DNA, the CDR3 is TGTGCCAGCAGCTTAAACTTTCTAGCGGGAGAGACCCAGTACTTC.

The chain is built from TRBV2 and TRBJ1-6, with 9 bases matching TRBD1. The CDR3 sequence is 18 residues long. The V segment lost 2 bases and the J segment 4 bases; nucleotides outside the gene matches: 9. Germline assignment: CDR1 SNHLY and CDR2 FYNNEI. The CDR3 nucleotides are TGTGCCAGCAGTGAACCGTACGGGACAGGGAATTATAATTCACCCCTCCACTTT. This translates into CASSEPYGTGNYNSPLHF.

The chain carries TRBV23-1 and TRBJ1-5, with unresolved D. TRBV23-1 is an ORF for which the function is uncertain. The V and J ends lost 10 bases and 2 bases respectively, with 6 bases between them. CDR3 length: 11 amino acids. The CDR3 loop is CATSRNQPQHF. The CDR3 DNA reads TGCGCCACTTCCCGCAATCAGCCCCAGCATTTT.

The V call is TRBV4-2, the J call TRBJ2-3, with 10 bases that match TRBD2. This CDR3 contains 16 residues. Germline CDR1 and CDR2: LGHNA and YNFKEQ. V dropped 0 bases and J dropped 4; count of bases not matched to a gene: 4. This chain's CDR3 is CASSQESGRVSDTQYF. The CDR3 region has the DNA TGTGCCAGCAGCCAAGAGAGCGGGAGGGTTTCAGATACGCAGTATTTT.

This clone showed up just a few times. CDR3 region: CASSLAGYNNEQFF. In DNA form, the CDR3 reads TGTGCCAGCAGTCTAGCGGGTTACAACAATGAGCAGTTCTTC. The gene calls are TRBV6-5 and TRBJ2-1; 8 bases line up with TRBD2. The V segment lost 5 bases and the J segment 5 bases; nucleotides outside the gene matches: 5. Germline V gives CDR1 MNHEY, CDR2 SVGAGI. The CDR3 sequence is 14 residues long.

This chain connects TRBV2 to TRBJ1-4; 11 bases fit TRBD1. V dropped 6 bases and J dropped 8; count of bases not matched to a gene: 5. CDR3 size: 14 residues. The germline V gene has CDR1 SNHLY and CDR2 FYNNEI. The CDR3 is CASRGTGGREKLFF. The CDR3 region has the DNA TGTGCCAGCAGGGGGACAGGGGGTAGAGAAAAACTGTTTTTT.